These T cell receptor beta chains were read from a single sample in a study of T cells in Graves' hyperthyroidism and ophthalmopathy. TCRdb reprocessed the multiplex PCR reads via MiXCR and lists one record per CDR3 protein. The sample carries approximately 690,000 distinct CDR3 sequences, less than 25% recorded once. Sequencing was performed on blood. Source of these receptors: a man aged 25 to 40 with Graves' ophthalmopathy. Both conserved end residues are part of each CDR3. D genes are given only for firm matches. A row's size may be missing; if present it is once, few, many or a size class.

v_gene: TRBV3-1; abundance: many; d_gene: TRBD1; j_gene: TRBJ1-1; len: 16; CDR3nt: TGTGCCAGCAGCCAAGATAACAGGGGCTTAAACACTGAAGCTTTCTTT; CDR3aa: CASSQDNRGLNTEAFF
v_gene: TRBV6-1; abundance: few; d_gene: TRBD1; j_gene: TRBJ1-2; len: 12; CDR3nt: TGTGCCAGCAGATCACAGGGGTGGGGCTACACCTTC; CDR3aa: CASRSQGWGYTF
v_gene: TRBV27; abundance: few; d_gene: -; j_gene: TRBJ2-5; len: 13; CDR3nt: TGTGCCAGCAGTCTTTATGAGGGAGAGACCCAGTACTTC; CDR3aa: CASSLYEGETQYF
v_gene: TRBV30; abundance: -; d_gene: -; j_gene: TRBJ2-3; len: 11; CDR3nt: TGTGCCCGGAAAACCGGGCCTACGCAGTATTTT; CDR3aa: CARKTGPTQYF
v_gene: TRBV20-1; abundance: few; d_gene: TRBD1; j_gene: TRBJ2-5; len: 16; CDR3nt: TGCAGTGCCGACCGCGGGACAGGGTTAGACCAAGAGACCCAGTACTTC; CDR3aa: CSADRGTGLDQETQYF
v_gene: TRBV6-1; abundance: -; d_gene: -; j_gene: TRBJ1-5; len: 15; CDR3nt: TGTGCCAGCAGTGAAGAAGTCGCCTACGGAGAGCCCCAGCATTTT; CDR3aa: CASSEEVAYGEPQHF
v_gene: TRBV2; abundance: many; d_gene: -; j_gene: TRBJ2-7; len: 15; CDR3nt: TGTGCCAGCGTTAGCCGGGACTGGGGCTCCTACGAGCAGTACTTC; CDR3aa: CASVSRDWGSYEQYF
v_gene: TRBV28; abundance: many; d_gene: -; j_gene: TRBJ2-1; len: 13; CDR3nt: TGTGCCAGCAGCCCACCCTGGGATTCCGAGCAGTTCTTC; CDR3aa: CASSPPWDSEQFF
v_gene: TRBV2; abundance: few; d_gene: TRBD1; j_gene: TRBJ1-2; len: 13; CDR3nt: TGTGCCAGCTGCCTACAGGGGCCGGATGGCTACACCTTC; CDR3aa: CASCLQGPDGYTF
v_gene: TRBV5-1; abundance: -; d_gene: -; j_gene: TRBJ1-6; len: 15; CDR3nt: TGCGCCAGCAGCTCCTCTGGACAGAGCAATTCACCCCTCCACTTT; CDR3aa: CASSSSGQSNSPLHF
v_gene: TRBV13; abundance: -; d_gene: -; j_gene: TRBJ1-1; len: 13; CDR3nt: TGTGCCAGCAGCTCTTGGGCCAACACTGAAGCTTTCTTT; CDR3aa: CASSSWANTEAFF
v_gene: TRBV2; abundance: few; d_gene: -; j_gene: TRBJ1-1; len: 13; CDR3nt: TGTGCCAGCTACTCTGGAATGAACACTGAAGCTTTCTTT; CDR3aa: CASYSGMNTEAFF
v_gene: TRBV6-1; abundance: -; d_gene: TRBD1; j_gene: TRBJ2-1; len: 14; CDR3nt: TGTGCCAGCAGAACGGGACAGGCGGACGGTGAGCAGTTCTTC; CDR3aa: CASRTGQADGEQFF
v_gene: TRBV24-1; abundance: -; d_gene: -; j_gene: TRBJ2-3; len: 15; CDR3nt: TGTGCCACCAGTGATTTAGGTCTAGCAACAGATACGCAGTATTTT; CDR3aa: CATSDLGLATDTQYF
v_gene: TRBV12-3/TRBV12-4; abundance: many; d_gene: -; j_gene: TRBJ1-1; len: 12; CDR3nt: TGTGCCAGCACCCTTGGGGGGACTGAAGCTTTCTTT; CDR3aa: CASTLGGTEAFF
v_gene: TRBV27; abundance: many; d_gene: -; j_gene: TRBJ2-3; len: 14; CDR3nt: TGTGCCAGCAGTTTCAGCCCCGGGACAGATACGCAGTATTTT; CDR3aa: CASSFSPGTDTQYF
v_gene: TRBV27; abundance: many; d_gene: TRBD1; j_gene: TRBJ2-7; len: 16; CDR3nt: TGTGCCAGCAGTAAACCGACCGGGACAGGGCTTTACGAGCAGTACTTC; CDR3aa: CASSKPTGTGLYEQYF
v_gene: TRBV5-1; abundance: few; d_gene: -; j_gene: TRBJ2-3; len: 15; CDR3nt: TGCGCCAGCAGCTTGGCGCAGGGGAGGCCAGATACGCAGTATTTT; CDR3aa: CASSLAQGRPDTQYF
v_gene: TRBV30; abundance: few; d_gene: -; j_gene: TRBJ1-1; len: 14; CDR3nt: TGTGCCTGGAGCCCGGGGGGGGCAGTCACTGAAGCTCTCTTT; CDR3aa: CAWSPGGAVTEALF
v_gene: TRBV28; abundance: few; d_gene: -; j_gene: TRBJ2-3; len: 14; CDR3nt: TGTGCCGGCAGTTTACTCCTGGGGACAGATACGCAGTATTTT; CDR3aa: CAGSLLLGTDTQYF
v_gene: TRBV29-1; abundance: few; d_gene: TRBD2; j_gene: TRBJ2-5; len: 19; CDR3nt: TGCAGCGTTGAAGGCCTGAGTCAGGTTGTCCGGACTAGTTGGGAGACCCAGTACTTC; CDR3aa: CSVEGLSQVVRTSWETQYF
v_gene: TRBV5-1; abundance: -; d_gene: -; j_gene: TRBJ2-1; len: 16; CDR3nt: TGCGCCAGCAGCCCTCTACCAGCGGATACCTACAATGAGCAGTTCTTC; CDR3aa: CASSPLPADTYNEQFF
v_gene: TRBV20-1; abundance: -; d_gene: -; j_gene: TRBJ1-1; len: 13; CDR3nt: TGCAGTGCTAGAGATGGGTACGGGGCTGAAGCTTTCTTT; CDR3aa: CSARDGYGAEAFF
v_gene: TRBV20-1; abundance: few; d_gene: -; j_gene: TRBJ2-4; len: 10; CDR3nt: TGCAGTGCTTTTGAAGGGATTCAGTACTTC; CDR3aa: CSAFEGIQYF
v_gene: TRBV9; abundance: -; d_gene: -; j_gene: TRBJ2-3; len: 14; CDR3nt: TGTGCCAGCAGCGTTACAGGGCATCCAGATACGCAGTATTTT; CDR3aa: CASSVTGHPDTQYF
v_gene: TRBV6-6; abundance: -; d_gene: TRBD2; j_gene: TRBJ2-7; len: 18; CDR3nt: TGTGCCAGCAGTTACGGGACTAGCGGGAGGTATAAATCCTACGAGCAGTACTTC; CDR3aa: CASSYGTSGRYKSYEQYF
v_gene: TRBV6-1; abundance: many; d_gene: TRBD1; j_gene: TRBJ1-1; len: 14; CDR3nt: TGTGCCAGCAGTGGGGACAGGGCGGACACTGAAGCTTTCTTT; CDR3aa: CASSGDRADTEAFF
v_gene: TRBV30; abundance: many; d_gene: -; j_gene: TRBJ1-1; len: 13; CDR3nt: TGTGCCTGGAGCCCCCACACGGGGGCTGAAGCTTTCTTT; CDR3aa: CAWSPHTGAEAFF
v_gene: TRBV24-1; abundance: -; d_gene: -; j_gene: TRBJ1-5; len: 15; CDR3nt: TGTGCCACCAGTGACGCAGACATTCCCAATCAGCCCCAGCATTTT; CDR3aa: CATSDADIPNQPQHF
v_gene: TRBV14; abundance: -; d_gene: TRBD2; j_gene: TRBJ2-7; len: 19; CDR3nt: TGTGCCAGCAGCCAATCAGGGACTAGCGGGACCGGCTGGGATCACGAGCAGTACTTC; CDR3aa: CASSQSGTSGTGWDHEQYF
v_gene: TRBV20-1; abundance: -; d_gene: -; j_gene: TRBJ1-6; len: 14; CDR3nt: TGCAGTGCTAGAGGGGGGGTTGGTAATTCACCCCTCCACTTT; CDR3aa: CSARGGVGNSPLHF
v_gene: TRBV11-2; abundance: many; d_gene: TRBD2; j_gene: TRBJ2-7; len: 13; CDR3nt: TGTGCCAGCAGCTTCCCTAGCGGGAGCGAGCAGTACTTC; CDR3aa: CASSFPSGSEQYF
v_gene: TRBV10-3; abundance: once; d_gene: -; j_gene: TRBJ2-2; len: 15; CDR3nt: TGTGCCATCAGTGCCCCAGGGGAATACACCGGGGAGCTGTTTTTT; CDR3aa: CAISAPGEYTGELFF
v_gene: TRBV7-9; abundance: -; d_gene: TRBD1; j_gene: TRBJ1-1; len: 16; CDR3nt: TGTGCCAGCAGCGGCTTCGGGGTGACAGGGAACGCTGAAGCTTTCTTT; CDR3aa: CASSGFGVTGNAEAFF
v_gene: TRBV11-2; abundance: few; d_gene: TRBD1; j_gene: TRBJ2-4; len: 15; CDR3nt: TGTGCCAGCAGCTTATTTCGGGACAGGGGAAACATTCAGTACTTC; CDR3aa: CASSLFRDRGNIQYF
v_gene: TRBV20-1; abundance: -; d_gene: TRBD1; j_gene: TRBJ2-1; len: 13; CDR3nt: TGCAGTGCTACCGGGACAGGGGGCGGAGGACAGTTCTTC; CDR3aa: CSATGTGGGGQFF
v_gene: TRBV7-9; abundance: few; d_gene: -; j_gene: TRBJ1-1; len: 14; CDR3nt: TGTGCCAGCATCCTCGAGGGGGGGCTGGCTGAAGCTTTCTTT; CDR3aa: CASILEGGLAEAFF
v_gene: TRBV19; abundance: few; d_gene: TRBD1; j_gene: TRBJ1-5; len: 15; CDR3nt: TGTGCCAGTAGCCCCCCGGACAGGGTCAATCAGCCCCAGCATTTT; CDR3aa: CASSPPDRVNQPQHF
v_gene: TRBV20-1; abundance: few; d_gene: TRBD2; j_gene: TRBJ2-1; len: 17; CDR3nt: TGCAGTGCTTCGGGACTAGGGGGGGGGTGGGTTAACAATGAGCAGTTCTTC; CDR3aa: CSASGLGGGWVNNEQFF
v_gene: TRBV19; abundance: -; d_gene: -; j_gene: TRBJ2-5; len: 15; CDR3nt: TGTGCCAGTAGTATAGATCCCAGGCCCGGGGAGACCCAGTACTTC; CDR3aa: CASSIDPRPGETQYF
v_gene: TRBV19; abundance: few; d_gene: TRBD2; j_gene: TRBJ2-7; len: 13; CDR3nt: TGTGCCAGTAGTCCAGCGGGAGGAGACGAGCAGTACTTC; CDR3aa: CASSPAGGDEQYF
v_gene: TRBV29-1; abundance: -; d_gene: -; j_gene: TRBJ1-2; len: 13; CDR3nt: TGCAGCGTTGAAGTGGGCTTTCAGGATGGCTACACCTTC; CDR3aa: CSVEVGFQDGYTF
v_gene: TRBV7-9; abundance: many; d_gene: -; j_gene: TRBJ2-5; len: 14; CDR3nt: TGTGCCAGCAGCTTAGTCGACAGTCAAGAGACCCAGTACTTC; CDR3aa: CASSLVDSQETQYF
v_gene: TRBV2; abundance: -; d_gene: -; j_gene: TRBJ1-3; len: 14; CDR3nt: TGTGCCAGCACCAGGGGCCGCTCTGGAAACACCATATATTTT; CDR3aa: CASTRGRSGNTIYF
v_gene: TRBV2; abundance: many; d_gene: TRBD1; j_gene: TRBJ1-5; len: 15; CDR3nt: TGTGCCAGCAGCGATAGGACAGGGGGGAATCAGCCCCAGCATTTT; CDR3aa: CASSDRTGGNQPQHF
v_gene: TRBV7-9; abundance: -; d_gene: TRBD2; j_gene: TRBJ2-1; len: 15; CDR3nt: TGTGCCAGCAGCTTAGAGATAACTAGCGGGAATGAGCAGTTCTTC; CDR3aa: CASSLEITSGNEQFF
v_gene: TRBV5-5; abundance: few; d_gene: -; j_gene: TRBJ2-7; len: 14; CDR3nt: TGTGCCAGCAGCTTGGCCCGGTCTGTTCTGGAGCAGTACTTC; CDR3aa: CASSLARSVLEQYF
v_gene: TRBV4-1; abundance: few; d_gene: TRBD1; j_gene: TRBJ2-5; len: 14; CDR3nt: TGCGCCAGCAGCCGGCCAGGGGGTGAAGAGACCCAGTACTTC; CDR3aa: CASSRPGGEETQYF
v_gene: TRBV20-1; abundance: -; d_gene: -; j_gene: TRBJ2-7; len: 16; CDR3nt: TGCAGTGCTAGTGGTTTAGCGGAGGGGGGGCCCTACGAGCAGTACTTC; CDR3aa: CSASGLAEGGPYEQYF
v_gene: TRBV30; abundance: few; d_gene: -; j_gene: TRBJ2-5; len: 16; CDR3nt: TGTGCCTGGAAAAATCCGGGCCAAGGGGTTGTAGAGACCCAGTACTTC; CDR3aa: CAWKNPGQGVVETQYF
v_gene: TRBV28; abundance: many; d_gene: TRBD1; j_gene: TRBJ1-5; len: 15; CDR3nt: TGTGCCAGCAGCCCCGTGACAGGGAGGAATCAGCCCCAGCATTTT; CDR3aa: CASSPVTGRNQPQHF
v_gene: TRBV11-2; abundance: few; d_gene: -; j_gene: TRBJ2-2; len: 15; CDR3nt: TGTGCCAGCAGCCCCCCCGGGACTCAGACCGGGGAGCTGTTTTTT; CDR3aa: CASSPPGTQTGELFF
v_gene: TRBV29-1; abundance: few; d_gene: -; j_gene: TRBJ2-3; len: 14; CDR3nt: TGCAGCGTCCGAGGGACCACCGAAGGGGATACGCAGTATTTT; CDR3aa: CSVRGTTEGDTQYF
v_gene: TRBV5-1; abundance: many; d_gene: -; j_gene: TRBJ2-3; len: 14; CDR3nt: TGTGCCAGCAGTTTAGAAGGGAGCACAGATACGCAGTATTTT; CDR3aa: CASSLEGSTDTQYF
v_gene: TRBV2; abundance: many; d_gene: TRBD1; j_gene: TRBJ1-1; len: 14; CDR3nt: TGTGCCAGCAGCGCCGGGACAGCCGTTGATGAGGCTTTCTTT; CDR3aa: CASSAGTAVDEAFF
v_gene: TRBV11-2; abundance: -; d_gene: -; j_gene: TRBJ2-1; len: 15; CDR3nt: TGTGCCAGCAGTTTTTTCATTAGCAAAGGCAATGAGCAGTTCTTC; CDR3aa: CASSFFISKGNEQFF
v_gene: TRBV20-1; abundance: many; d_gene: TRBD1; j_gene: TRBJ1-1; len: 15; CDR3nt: TGCAGTGCCATCCGGGACAGGGGCCCTAACACTGAAGCTTTCTTT; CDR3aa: CSAIRDRGPNTEAFF
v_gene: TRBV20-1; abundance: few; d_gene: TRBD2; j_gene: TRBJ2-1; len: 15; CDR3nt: TGCAGTGCTATAACTAGCGGGAGCTCCTACAATGAGCAGTTCTTC; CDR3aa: CSAITSGSSYNEQFF
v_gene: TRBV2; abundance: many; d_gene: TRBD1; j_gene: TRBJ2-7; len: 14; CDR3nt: TGTGCCAGCAGTGAAGCGGGACAGGGGATTGAGCAGTACTTC; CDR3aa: CASSEAGQGIEQYF
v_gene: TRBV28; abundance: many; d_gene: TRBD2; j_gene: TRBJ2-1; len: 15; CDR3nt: TGTGCCAGCAGTCCGCCGGGACTAGAGTCCTATGAGCAGTTCTTC; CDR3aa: CASSPPGLESYEQFF